This T cell receptor beta chain appears in the sequencing data of a study of blood T cell dynamics during melanoma immunotherapy. Study in general: Patients with metastatic melanoma got pembrolizumab or nivolumab-ipilimumab as first-line care.

DNA loading was fixed at approximately 0.35 ug for all bulk PBMC samples. Some clones are missing from TCRdb's copy, which holds only in-frame ones; the method was immunoSEQ multiplex PCR. The sample carries some 13,000 clones, 86% recorded once. A word on this clone: Its specificity is unknown.

Trimming cost V 3 bases and J 5 bases, with 13 bases left between them. CDR1 is MRHNA, CDR2 SNTAGT, per germline. The length of the CDR3 is 15 residues. Regarding time point: pre-treatment baseline. Whole-study findings and limits: Whether repertoire-driving clones were melanoma-specific could not be determined.

J is TRBJ2-2 and V is TRBV6-4; D might be TRBD2 (7 bases). The specimen comprised blood, sampled from a patient treated with checkpoint blockade. The receptor comes from a human donor with melanoma. CDR3 bases: TGTGCCAGCAGTGATCGGGGGGCGCAAACCGGGGAGCTGTTTTTT. It yields the protein CASSDRGAQTGELFF.